This T cell receptor beta chain was identified during a study of T cell responses to AZD1222 COVID-19 vaccine. Assay used: immunoSEQ multiplex PCR; TCRdb lists only in-frame clones, some missing. This sample has around 130,000 clones, with 91% found just once. With regard to this clone: As yet, its antigen is unknown.

The CDR3 has 16 amino acids. Trimming cost V 0 bases and J 4 bases, with 14 bases left between them. From germline, CDR1 is SGHKS and CDR2 YYEKEE (reference sequence). Broader study findings: Spike-specific TCRs gained breadth and depth after people received two AZD1222 doses.

The sample here was peripheral blood, taken 28 days after the second dose of the MenACWY control vaccine. J is TRBJ2-1 and V is TRBV5-5, with D tentatively TRBD2 (7 bases). The sequence was collected from an adult who received the MenACWY meningococcal vaccine as a control. For the CDR3, the DNA is TGTGCCAGCAGCTTGGCGGGGGGACATCTTTACAATGAGCAGTTCTTC. Its translation: CASSLAGGHLYNEQFF.